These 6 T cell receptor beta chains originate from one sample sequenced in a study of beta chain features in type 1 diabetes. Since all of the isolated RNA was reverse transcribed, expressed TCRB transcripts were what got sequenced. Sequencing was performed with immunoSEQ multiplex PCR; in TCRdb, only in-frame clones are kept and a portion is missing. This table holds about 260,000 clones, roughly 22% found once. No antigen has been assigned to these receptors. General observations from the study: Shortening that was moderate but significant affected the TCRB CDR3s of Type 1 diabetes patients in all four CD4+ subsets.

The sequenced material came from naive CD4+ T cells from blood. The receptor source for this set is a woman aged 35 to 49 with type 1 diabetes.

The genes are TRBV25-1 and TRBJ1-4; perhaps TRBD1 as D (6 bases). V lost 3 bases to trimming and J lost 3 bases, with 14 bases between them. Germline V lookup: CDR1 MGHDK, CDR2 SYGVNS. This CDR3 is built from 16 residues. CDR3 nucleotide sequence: TGTGCCAGCAGTGACGCCGGGACATGGGCTAATGAAAAACTGTTTTTT. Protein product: CASSDAGTWANEKLFF.

This CDR3 reads CASRREAPNEQFF. The CDR3 region has the DNA TGTGCCAGCAGGCGAGAGGCTCCCAATGAGCAGTTCTTC. This chain connects TRBV2 to TRBJ2-1, with D hard to call. The CDR3 is made up of 13 amino acids. Germline V gene sequence: CDR1 SNHLY, CDR2 FYNNEI. Trimming cost V 6 bases and J 6 bases, with 12 bases left between them.

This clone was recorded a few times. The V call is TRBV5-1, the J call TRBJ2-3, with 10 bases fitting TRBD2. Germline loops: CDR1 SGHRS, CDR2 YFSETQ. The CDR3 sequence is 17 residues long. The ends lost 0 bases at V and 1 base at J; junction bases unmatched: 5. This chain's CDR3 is CASSLVRLAGGTDTQYF. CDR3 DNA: TGCGCCAGCAGCTTGGTTCGGCTAGCGGGGGGCACAGATACGCAGTATTTT.

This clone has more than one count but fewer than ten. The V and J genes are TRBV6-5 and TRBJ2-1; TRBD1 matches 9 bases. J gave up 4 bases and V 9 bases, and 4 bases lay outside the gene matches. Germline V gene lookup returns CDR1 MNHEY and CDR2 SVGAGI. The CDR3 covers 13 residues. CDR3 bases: TGTGCCAGTCGGGACAGGGTTTACAATGAGCAGTTCTTC. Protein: CASRDRVYNEQFF.

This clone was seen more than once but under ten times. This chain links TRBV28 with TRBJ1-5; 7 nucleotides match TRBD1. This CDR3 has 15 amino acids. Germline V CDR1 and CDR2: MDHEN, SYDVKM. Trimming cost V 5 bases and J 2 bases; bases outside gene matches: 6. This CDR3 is CASSRTGEGNQPQHF. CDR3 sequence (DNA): TGTGCCAGCAGTCGTACAGGGGAGGGCAATCAGCCCCAGCATTTT.

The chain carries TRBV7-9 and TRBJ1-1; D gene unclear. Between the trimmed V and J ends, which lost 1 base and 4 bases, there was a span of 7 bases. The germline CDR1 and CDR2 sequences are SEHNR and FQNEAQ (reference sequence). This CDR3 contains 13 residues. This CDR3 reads CASSLDASTEAFF. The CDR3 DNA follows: TGTGCCAGCAGCTTAGATGCGTCCACTGAAGCTTTCTTT.